Shown below are 9 T cell receptor beta chains from a single sample sequenced in a study of CXCR3-negative and CXCR3-positive naive CD8 T cells. Whole-study results and caveats: More hydrophobic TRB CDR3s were found in CXCR3-positive naive cells than in CXCR3-negative naive cells.

The method, 5' RACE with UMI labels, was used to prepare the TRB cDNA libraries. No DNA is given; TCRdb re-called the 5' RACE reads and lists each CDR3 protein once. In total, the table holds some 150,000 distinct CDR3 sequences. For these TCRs, the target antigens are not known. Sequencing was carried out using naive CXCR3+ CD8+ T cells from blood. As for subset: CD45RO-CCR7+CD27+CD95- naive CD8+ T cells expressing CXCR3 (TNR3+). The source of these receptors is a human donor in good health. Some clones in this sample may be carry-over from other donors' samples.

The V gene is TRBV18, the J gene TRBJ2-3; the D call from TCRdb, TRBD1, cannot be confirmed without DNA. Germline loops: CDR1 KGHSH, CDR2 LQKENI. The CDR3 is 15 amino acids. The CDR3 region is CANSLGQASTDTQYF.

The V and J genes are TRBV21-1 and TRBJ1-4; the TCRdb D gene call, TRBD1, has no DNA to confirm it. TRBV21-1 is designated a pseudogene. The CDR3 is 14 amino acids. The CDR3 sequence: CAMGEQGPNEKLFF.

This rearrangement joins TRBV5-6 to TRBJ2-5; the D gene TCRdb calls, TRBD1, cannot be checked with no DNA. Germline V CDR1 and CDR2: SGHDT, YYEEEE. CDR3 length equals 16 residues. The CDR3 loop is CAISLIGNLQGETQYF.

The rearrangement links TRBV29-1 to TRBJ2-7. There are 12 residues in the CDR3. Germline V CDR1 and CDR2: SQVTM, ANQGSEA. This CDR3 is CSVERSSYEQYF.

This sequence joins TRBV6-1 and TRBJ2-1; the TRBD1 assignment by TCRdb is unverifiable without DNA. The germline V gene encodes CDR1 MNHNS and CDR2 SASEGT. This CDR3 region has 15 residues. The chain's CDR3 is CASTLQDSSYNEQFF.

This CDR3 reads CASSPTGLYGYTF. This chain uses TRBV28 with TRBJ1-2; the TCRdb call, TRBD1, lacks DNA for checking. Germline V CDR1 and CDR2: MDHEN, SYDVKM. The CDR3 runs 13 residues.

The rearrangement links TRBV12-3 or TRBV12-4 to TRBJ1-1; there is no DNA to check the TCRdb D call of TRBD1. The CDR3 extends over 16 amino acids. CDR3 protein: CASSFGPVKGNTEAFF.

The V call is TRBV7-9, the J call TRBJ2-1; TCRdb reports TRBD2, a call that lacks DNA to check it against. This CDR3 has 16 amino acids. Germline V gene data show CDR1 as SEHNR and CDR2 as FQNEAQ (reference sequence). The chain's CDR3 is CASSFPGLADYNEQFF.

J is TRBJ1-5 and V is TRBV28. The germline gives CDR1 MDHEN, CDR2 SYDVKM. The CDR3 consists of 11 residues. CDR3 loop: CASSLLWPQHF.